This TCR beta chain appears in the sequencing data of a study of shared clonotypes between healthy human individuals (dated by TCRdb to 2020 to 2021). About the investigation overall: The cohort comprised a couple of women and a few men aged 18 to 49 years. For each donor, three plates each were used for CD4 naive and CD4 memory, two plates were used for CD8 naive, and one plate was used for CD8 memory. The study deeply sequenced blood TCR repertoires of about 5 healthy adults to estimate repertoire size and the extent of clonotype sharing between individuals. Libraries were prepared and TCR repertoires were sequenced by different laboratories using diverse techniques, in order to increase sequencing depth and limit assay-specific biases. Each donor's leukapheresis produced roughly between roughly 0.85 and 9.5 billion PBMCs.

The study at large found these results: Sampling was limited to blood, and TCR repertoires in tissue likely differ from TCR repertoires in blood. When a handful of donors were compared, the shared fraction of clonotypes was about 5% for naive CD4, around 3.5% for naive CD8, 2% to 2.5% for memory CD4, and approximately 0.4% for memory CD8. Higher generation probabilities were observed for clonotypes shared by all four sorted-subset donors than for non-shared clonotypes. Pairwise subsampling led to the expectation that sequencing depth would affect the degree of clonotype sharing among donors. Estimated clonotype richness was generally larger for naive than for memory subsets. Even with the large sequencing depth, rarefaction of the sorted-subset datasets indicated that sequencing was incomplete. Because the study included a small number of donors, the genetic and exposure-history diversity represented was limited.

TCR CDR3 regions were amplified from genomic DNA by multiplex PCR using the deep immunoSEQ assay. For each cell subset, the extracted genomic DNA was distributed evenly across all wells of several immunoSEQ 96-well plates, and each plate served as one replicate. Each replicate PCR for sorted subsets received about 220 ng genomic DNA, equal to tens of thousands of T cell genomes. Purified libraries were measured with a Qubit 3.0 fluorometer, size-checked on a Bioanalyzer 2100, and measured again with the KAPA Library Quantification kit. Every immunoSEQ 96-well plate was sequenced on a dedicated single-read 150-cycle Illumina NextSeq 550 flow cell. The paper's processing steps were these. Because the immunoSEQ output included only junctional sequences and no quality scores, the filtering could not be the same as the filtering used for full-length reads. Sequences were annotated with PyIR, a Python wrapper for IgBLAST v1.9, and V/J genes and CDR3 were assigned using IMGT germline references. Reads with weak V/J assignments (E-value above 1e-6), missing CDR3, stop codons, out-of-frame junctions, or ambiguous translated residues were removed. V3J clonotypes were defined by identical inferred V gene, J gene, and CDR3 amino acid sequence. Percentage overlap between repertoires was computed as shared unique clonotypes divided by the size of the smaller repertoire. Repertoire richness was assessed with RTK rarefaction, the Chao1 estimator, and Recon v2.1 estimates of unobserved clonotypes. OLGA was used to compute generation probabilities for all TCRbeta clonotypes that the gDNA method yielded from several donors. TCRdb carries this immuneACCESS record with in-frame sequences only. Its versions omit some clonotypes, under half of them owing to an unresolved V gene in the studies checked, with the rest unexplained. D and trimming come from the DNA, and the V and J calls and clone size come from that table. The sample table contains approximately 98,000 clones; only one count was recorded for roughly two thirds of them. Of the sample, over 20% falls within the top ten clones.

A word on this clone: Its binding antigen is unknown. Per-nucleotide qualities are absent, and no much larger clonotype sits a single base away.

Donors were healthy HIV-negative adults with no recently reported acute infections or vaccinations. All donors were Caucasian adults living in Nashville, Tennessee, USA. CD8 memory samples were composed of magnetically selected CD45RO+ cells combined with CCR7-negative CD45RA+ effector memory (TemRA) cells. After blood collection by leukapheresis, PBMCs were isolated using Ficoll-Histopaque density gradient centrifugation and then cryopreserved in the vapor phase of liquid nitrogen. Purity and quantity of every magnetically sorted T cell population were checked by analytical flow cytometry. From each sorted fraction, genomic DNA was isolated and quantified by UV absorbance on a Nanodrop 2000c. Sequenced input: memory CD8+ T cells sorted from blood. The sample's cell subset or site, from its label and the paper: CD45RO+ cells pooled with CCR7-negative TemRA cells. This sequence originates from a woman in her thirties in good health.

The CDR3 sequence is CASSARGRDYEQYF. The DNA sequence follows: TGCGCCAGCAGCGCGCGGGGGAGGGACTACGAGCAGTACTTC. The rearrangement combines TRBV5-1 with TRBJ2-7; 7 nucleotides in the junction match TRBD2. Reading the germline V gene gives CDR1 SGHRS and CDR2 YFSETQ. V is pruned by 4 bases and J by 3 bases, leaving 7 bases of the junction without a gene match. Spanning cysteine to phenylalanine, the CDR3 consists of 14 amino acids. CDR3 DNA only is kept here, 42 bases in frame from base 1.